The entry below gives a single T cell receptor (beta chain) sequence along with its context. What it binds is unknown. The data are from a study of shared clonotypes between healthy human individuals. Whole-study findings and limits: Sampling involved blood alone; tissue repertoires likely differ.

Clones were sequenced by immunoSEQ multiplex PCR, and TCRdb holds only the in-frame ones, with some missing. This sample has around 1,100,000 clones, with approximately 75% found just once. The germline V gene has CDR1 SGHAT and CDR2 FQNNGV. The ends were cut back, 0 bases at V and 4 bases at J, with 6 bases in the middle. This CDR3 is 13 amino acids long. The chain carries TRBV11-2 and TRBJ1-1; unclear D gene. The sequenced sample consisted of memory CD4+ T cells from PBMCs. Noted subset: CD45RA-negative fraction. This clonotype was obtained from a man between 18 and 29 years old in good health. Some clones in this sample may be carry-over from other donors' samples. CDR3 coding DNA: TGTGCCAGCAGCTTAGAAAGTTCCACTGAAGCTTTCTTT. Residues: CASSLESSTEAFF.